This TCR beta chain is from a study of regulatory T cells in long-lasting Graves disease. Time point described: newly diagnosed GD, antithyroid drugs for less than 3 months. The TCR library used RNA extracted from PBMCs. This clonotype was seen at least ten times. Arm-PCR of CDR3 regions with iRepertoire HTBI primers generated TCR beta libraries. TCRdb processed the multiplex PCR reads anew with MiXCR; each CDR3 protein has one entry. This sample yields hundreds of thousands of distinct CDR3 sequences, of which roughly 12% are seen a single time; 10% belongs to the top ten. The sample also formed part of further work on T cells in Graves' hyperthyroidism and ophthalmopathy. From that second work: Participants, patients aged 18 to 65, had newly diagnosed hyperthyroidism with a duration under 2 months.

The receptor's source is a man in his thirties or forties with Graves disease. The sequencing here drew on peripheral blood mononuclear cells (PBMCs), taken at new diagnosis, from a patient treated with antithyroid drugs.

In DNA form, the CDR3 reads TGTGCCACCAGCCGGGGGGATGTCCAGGGCACCCAAGAGACCCAGTACTTC. It specifies CATSRGDVQGTQETQYF. The J gene is TRBJ2-5, the V gene TRBV15, with 7 bases identical to TRBD2. The CDR3 runs 17 residues. J lost 1 base, V lost 5 bases, and 13 bases had no gene match. CDR1 is LNHNV and CDR2 is YYDKDF in the germline V gene (reference sequence).